This T cell receptor beta chain comes out of a study of graft-versus-host responses after intestinal transplantation. About the study: Tacrolimus and steroids were given for roughly 3 years to all recipients after anti-thymocyte globulin induction.

The study's findings and limits: GvH clones turned up in recipient marrow; some had shown up first in ileum or blood. With peak circulating GvH clone levels came an association with early post-transplant HvG declines. High graft-versus-host to host-versus-graft T cell clonal ratios marked allografts of patients with graft-donor macrochimerism.

Turning to this clone: Its antigen is as yet unknown.

Germline CDR1 SEHNR, CDR2 FQNEAQ (reference sequence). CDR3 size: 16 residues. V lost 4 bases to trimming and J lost 3 bases; unmatched junction nucleotides: 3. This table comes from immunoSEQ multiplex PCR, and its TCRdb copy is limited to in-frame clones, with some not included. The sample yields tens of thousands of clones, almost 90% seen once. The sequenced sample was unstimulated CD4+ T cells sorted from spleen or lymph node cells, obtained before intestinal transplant. The receptor comes from a human donor who received an intestinal transplant. The chain carries TRBV7-9 and TRBJ2-2; TRBD2 agrees at 12 bases. The CDR3 DNA reads as TGTGCCAGCAGCTCCCTAGCGGGGGGGCACACCGGGGAGCTGTTTTTT. Translated, it gives CASSSLAGGHTGELFF.